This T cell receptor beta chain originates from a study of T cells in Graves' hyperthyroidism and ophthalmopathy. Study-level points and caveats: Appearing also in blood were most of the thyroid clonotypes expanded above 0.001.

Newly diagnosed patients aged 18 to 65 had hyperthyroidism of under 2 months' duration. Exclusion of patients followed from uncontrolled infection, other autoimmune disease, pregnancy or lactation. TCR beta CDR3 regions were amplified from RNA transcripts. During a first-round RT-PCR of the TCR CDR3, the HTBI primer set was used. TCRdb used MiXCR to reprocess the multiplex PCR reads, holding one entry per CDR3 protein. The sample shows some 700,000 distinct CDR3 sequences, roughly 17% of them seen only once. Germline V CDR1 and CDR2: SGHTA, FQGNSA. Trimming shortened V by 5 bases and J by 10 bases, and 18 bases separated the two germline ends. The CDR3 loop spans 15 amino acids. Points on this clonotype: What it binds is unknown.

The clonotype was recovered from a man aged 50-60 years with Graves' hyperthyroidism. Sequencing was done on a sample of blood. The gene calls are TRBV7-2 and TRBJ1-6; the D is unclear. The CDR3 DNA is TGTGCCAGCAGCCTGGGATACCCGATCGGATCACCCCTCCACTTT. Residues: CASSLGYPIGSPLHF.